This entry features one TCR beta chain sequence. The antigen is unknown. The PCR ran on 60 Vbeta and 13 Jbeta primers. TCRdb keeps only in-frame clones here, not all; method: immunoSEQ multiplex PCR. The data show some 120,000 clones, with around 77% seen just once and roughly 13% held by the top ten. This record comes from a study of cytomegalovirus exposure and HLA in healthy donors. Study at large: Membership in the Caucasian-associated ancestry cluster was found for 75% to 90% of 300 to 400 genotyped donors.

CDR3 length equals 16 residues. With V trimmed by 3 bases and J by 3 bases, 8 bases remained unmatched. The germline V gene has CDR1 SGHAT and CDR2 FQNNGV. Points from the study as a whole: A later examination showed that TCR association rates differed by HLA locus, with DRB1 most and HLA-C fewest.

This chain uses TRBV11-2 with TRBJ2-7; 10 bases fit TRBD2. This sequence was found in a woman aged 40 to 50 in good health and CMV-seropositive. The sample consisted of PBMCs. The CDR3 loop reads CASSLGLALKYYEQYF. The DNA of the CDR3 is TGTGCCAGCAGCTTGGGACTAGCGCTTAAATACTACGAGCAGTACTTC.